Below, 23 T cell receptor beta chains from the same sample are listed, as sequenced in a study of cytomegalovirus exposure and HLA in healthy donors. Primers for the PCR totalled 60 Vbeta and 13 Jbeta. TCRdb's table, derived via immunoSEQ multiplex PCR, lists solely in-frame clones and lacks some. The repertoire holds fewer than 150,000 clones, with about three quarters as singletons. Sequencing was carried out using PBMCs. Receptors were obtained from a middle-aged man in good health and CMV-seropositive.

This clone has only a few counts. The chain recombines TRBV6-1 with TRBJ2-1; 8 nucleotides line up with TRBD1. The CDR3 contains 15 residues. Germline V lookup: CDR1 MNHNS, CDR2 SASEGT. Trimming at V came to 1 base and at J to 14 bases, leaving 13 bases not matched to a gene. The CDR3 bases are TGTGCCAGCAGTGAAGGTCAGGGGGCGCTAAGTCTGGAGTTCTTC. Encoded protein: CASSEGQGALSLEFF.

The chain uses TRBV5-1 and TRBJ2-1; 11 bases map to TRBD1. CDR3 size: 16 residues. V trimming: 1 base; J trimming: 2 bases; junction bases outside the gene matches: 2. Germline loops: CDR1 SGHRS, CDR2 YFSETQ. CDR3 region: CASSLRTGGPYNEQFF. The CDR3, as DNA: TGCGCCAGCAGCTTGAGGACAGGGGGCCCCTACAATGAGCAGTTCTTC.

V usage is TRBV5-6 and J usage is TRBJ1-2; no clear D gene. Deletions cut 2 bases from V and 5 bases from J, with 7 bases between. This CDR3 has 12 amino acids. Germline assignment: CDR1 SGHDT and CDR2 YYEEEE. CDR3 protein: CASSLRGYGYTF. The CDR3 coding sequence is TGTGCCAGCAGCTTAAGAGGGTATGGCTACACCTTC.

The chain combines TRBV7-2 with TRBJ2-6, with 7 positions matching TRBD1. Trimming cost V 3 bases and J 0 bases; bases outside gene matches: 5. The germline CDR1 and CDR2 sequences are SGHTA and FQGNSA. The CDR3 is made up of 17 amino acids. CDR3 residues: CASSFKTGSSGANVLTF. The CDR3 region has the DNA TGTGCCAGCAGCTTCAAGACAGGGAGCTCTGGGGCCAACGTCCTGACTTTC.

CDR3 nucleotides: TGTGCCACCAGCAGAGACCGGTCGACAGGGGGAAGGCTAAGGAGCACAGATACGCAGTATTTT. Translation: CATSRDRSTGGRLRSTDTQYF. The chain carries TRBV15 and TRBJ2-3; 9 positions match TRBD1. The germline CDR1 and CDR2 sequences are LNHNV and YYDKDF (reference sequence). This CDR3 has 21 amino acids. After removal of 0 bases from V and 0 bases from J, the junction contained 16 bases not matched to a gene.

The CDR3 loop reads CASSLRDRGPTGELFF. For the CDR3, the DNA is TGTGCCAGCAGCTTGAGGGACAGGGGACCTACCGGGGAGCTGTTTTTT. This chain connects TRBV5-6 to TRBJ2-2; TRBD1 agrees at 10 bases. The V segment lost 1 base and the J segment 5 bases; nucleotides outside the gene matches: 5. In germline, CDR1 is SGHDT, CDR2 YYEEEE. CDR3 length: 16 residues.

V gene TRBV7-9 combines with J gene TRBJ2-7, with 10 bases that match TRBD2. The ends lost 7 bases at V and 4 bases at J; junction bases unmatched: 7. The CDR3 loop spans 14 amino acids. Germline assignment: CDR1 SEHNR and CDR2 FQNEAQ (reference sequence). CDR3 protein: CASTIPGLAYEQYF. In nucleotides, the CDR3 is TGTGCCAGCACCATTCCGGGACTAGCGTACGAGCAGTACTTC.

This clone was counted a single time. This chain joins TRBV28 and TRBJ2-3; TRBD1 aligns across 7 bases. Trimming at V came to 4 bases and at J to 3 bases, leaving 19 bases not matched to a gene. The germline V gene encodes CDR1 MDHEN and CDR2 SYDVKM. This CDR3 is built from 19 residues. This chain's CDR3 is CASSCSTSRQGIETDTQYF. In nucleotides, the CDR3 is TGTGCCAGCAGTTGCTCAACATCTAGACAGGGAATAGAGACAGATACGCAGTATTTT.

This chain links TRBV7-2 with TRBJ2-7; 13 nucleotides match TRBD2. This CDR3 comprises 16 residues. Trimming at V came to 4 bases and at J to 3 bases, leaving 6 bases not matched to a gene. Germline values: CDR1 SGHTA, CDR2 FQGNSA. The CDR3 DNA reads as TGTGCCAGCAGCTCTTCAGGACTAGCGGGGGTCTACGAGCAGTACTTC. Its protein is CASSSSGLAGVYEQYF.

This chain uses TRBV29-1 with TRBJ2-1, with D perhaps TRBD1 (6 bases). V was clipped by 4 bases and J by 3 bases, with 19 bases between them. The CDR3 loop spans 16 amino acids. Germline V lookup: CDR1 SQVTM, CDR2 ANQGSEA. DNA for the CDR3: TGCAGCGTTGCGACGTCGGACAGCCCTATCTACAATGAGCAGTTCTTC. This gives the protein CSVATSDSPIYNEQFF.

This rearrangement joins TRBV5-6 to TRBJ2-5, with D unclear. The CDR3 has 15 residues. V was shortened by 1 base and J by 6 bases, with 16 bases between the two germline ends. From germline, CDR1 is SGHDT and CDR2 YYEEEE. This CDR3 is CASSLLSLVVKTQYF. For the CDR3, the DNA is TGTGCCAGCAGCTTGTTATCCCTGGTAGTAAAGACCCAGTACTTC.

The sample holds one count of this clone. This chain uses TRBV12-2 with TRBJ1-6; the table's D gene call, TRBD1, was not cross checked with the DNA. TRBV12-2 is labeled a pseudogene. The CDR3 totals 19 residues. CDR3 protein: CASRFPAPTGDAYNSPLHF. The CDR3 bases are TGTGCAAGTCGCTTTCCTGCCCCCACAGGGGATGCCTATAATTCACCCCTCCACTTT.

This rearrangement joins TRBV5-4 to TRBJ1-6; D is unresolved. Trimming shortened V by 0 bases and J by 12 bases, and 7 bases separated the two germline ends. Looked up from germline, CDR1 is SGHNT and CDR2 is YYREEE (reference sequence). The CDR3 is 12 residues long. Here the CDR3 reads CASSLVGRPLHF. CDR3 sequence (DNA): TGTGCCAGCAGCTTGGTTGGCAGACCCCTCCACTTT.

This chain joins TRBV11-2 and TRBJ1-2; D is ambiguous. The CDR3 runs to 13 residues. In germline, CDR1 is SGHAT, CDR2 FQNNGV. Between the trimmed V and J ends, which lost 5 bases and 5 bases, there was a span of 12 bases. CDR3 loop: CASSDLSLYGYTF. The CDR3 nucleotides read TGTGCCAGCAGCGATCTAAGTCTTTATGGCTACACCTTC. Full variable domain (missing parts from reference TRBV11-2 and TRBJ1-2): EAGVAQSPRYKIIEKRQSVAFWCNPISGHATLYWYQQILGQGPKLLIQFQNNGVVDDSQLPKDRFSAERLKGVDSTLKIQPAKLEDSAVYLCASSDLSLYGYTFGSGTRLTVV.

The chain uses TRBV4-2 and TRBJ2-7; D may be TRBD2 (6 bases). Germline CDR1 LGHNA, CDR2 YNFKEQ. This CDR3 is built from 16 residues. V was shortened by 1 base and J by 4 bases, with 17 bases between the two germline ends. CDR3 nucleotides: TGTGCCAGCAGCCAAGTGGCCTGGGACTTCAAATACGAGCAGTACTTC. Translation: CASSQVAWDFKYEQYF.

This clone occurred once. V and J are TRBV19 and TRBJ2-1, with D uncertain. This CDR3 has 16 amino acids. CDR1 is LNHDA, CDR2 SQIVND, per germline (reference sequence). V lost 1 base, J lost 6 bases, and 16 bases lay in between. The CDR3 spells CASSIASGEYGNEQFF. The DNA of the CDR3 is TGTGCCAGTAGTATAGCGTCCGGAGAGTATGGCAATGAGCAGTTCTTC.

The chain has TRBV6-5 and TRBJ2-2; possible D gene TRBD1, 6 bases. The CDR3 runs to 14 residues. Germline CDR1 MNHEY, CDR2 SVGAGI. Trimming shortened V by 6 bases and J by 5 bases, and 13 bases separated the two germline ends. In nucleotides, the CDR3 is TGTGCCAGCAGACTTCAGGGGAAGACCGGGGAGCTGTTTTTT. Translation: CASRLQGKTGELFF.

The chain employs TRBV6-6 and TRBJ2-1; D is ambiguous. CDR1 MNHNY and CDR2 SVGAGI come from the germline V gene (reference sequence). The V end was cut by 0 bases, the J end by 4 bases, with 10 bases between. The CDR3 totals 15 residues. The CDR3 DNA reads as TGTGCCAGCAGTTACTCGAGCACCTTGTACAATGAGCAGTTCTTC. Amino acids: CASSYSSTLYNEQFF.

The chain combines TRBV7-9 with TRBJ2-3; a possible D gene is TRBD2 (5 bases). Trimming cost V 3 bases and J 3 bases, with 13 bases left between them. The CDR3 loop spans 15 amino acids. Germline V gene sequence: CDR1 SEHNR, CDR2 FQNEAQ (reference sequence). CDR3 residues: CASSFIGGRTDTQYF. DNA of the CDR3: TGTGCCAGCAGCTTTATCGGAGGCAGAACAGATACGCAGTATTTT.

This clone was found once. The DNA for the CDR3 is TGTGCCATCAGCGAGAAGCGGGAGGGTGTTGGGCTAAACACCGGGGAGCTGTTTTTT. Its translation is CAISEKREGVGLNTGELFF. The rearrangement uses TRBV10-3 and TRBJ2-2; 10 bases match TRBD2. Germline CDR1 is ENHRY and CDR2 is SYGVKD. Trimming cost V 6 bases and J 2 bases; bases outside gene matches: 15. The CDR3 is 19 residues long.

The chain carries TRBV5-1 and TRBJ2-7, with unresolved D. The germline V and J ends were trimmed by 4 bases and 1 base, with 12 bases remaining between them. Per germline, CDR1 SGHRS and CDR2 YFSETQ. The CDR3 sequence is 14 residues long. Here the CDR3 reads CASSLNSPSYEQYF. The CDR3 nucleotides are TGCGCCAGCAGCCTAAACAGTCCGTCCTACGAGCAGTACTTC.

The rearrangement links TRBV5-4 to TRBJ2-7; TRBD2 matches 9 bases. This CDR3 contains 13 residues. V shed 4 bases, J shed 6 bases, and the junction held 5 bases outside the gene matches. From germline, CDR1 is SGHNT and CDR2 YYREEE (reference sequence). CDR3 DNA sequence: TGTGCCAGCAGCCCGGGACTAGCTGGCGAGCAGTACTTC. Amino acids: CASSPGLAGEQYF.

The chain joins TRBV6-5 to TRBJ1-2; 7 bases line up with TRBD1. The CDR3 length is 12 residues. With V trimmed by 4 bases and J by 5 bases, 1 base remained unmatched. From germline, CDR1 is MNHEY and CDR2 SVGAGI. CDR3 DNA: TGTGCCAGCAGTTTACAGGGGTATGGCTACACCTTC. This gives the protein CASSLQGYGYTF.